This T cell receptor beta chain was identified in a study of shared clonotypes between healthy human individuals. The CDR3 is 16 residues long. Germline V gene sequence: CDR1 MGHRA, CDR2 YSYEKL. Trimming took 4 bases from V and 3 from J, leaving 19 bases between them. Libraries were prepared by immunoSEQ multiplex PCR; TCRdb keeps only in-frame clonotypes and omits some of them. The table records under 850,000 clones, more than 85% of them present only once. Naive CD8 cells were CD45RO-negative, positively selected for CCR7, excluding terminally differentiated effector memory CD45RA+ cells. This TCR derives from a man aged 25-45 years in good health. Sequenced material: naive CD8+ T cells sorted from blood. The V gene is TRBV4-1, the J gene TRBJ2-7; D uncertain. The DNA for the CDR3 is TGCGCCAGCAGCCCTTTAGGGTCCTTAATTGACTACGAGCAGTACTTC. Amino acid sequence: CASSPLGSLIDYEQYF.